The TCR beta chain under discussion was sequenced for a study of blood T cell repertoires in COVID-19. Across the whole study: COVID-19 samples, acute and convalescent, were from the United States, Italy and Spain. T cells, B-cell-depleted T cells, or PBMCs provided the cDNA or gDNA that served as material.

Method: immunoSEQ multiplex PCR; TCRdb's copy keeps in-frame clones and lacks some. The sample includes 450,000 or so clones, 70% to 90% of them seen just once. CDR1 is SGHNT and CDR2 is YENEEA in the germline V gene. V was pared by 5 bases and J by 6 bases, with 12 bases between. There are 13 residues in the CDR3. The chain links TRBV11-3 to TRBJ2-3, with a weak D call TRBD2 (5 bases). The TCR was taken from a man in his late teens or twenties with COVID-19, enrolled during active disease. The source material was peripheral blood. The CDR3 is CASSPSWEDTQYF. CDR3 nucleotide sequence: TGTGCCAGCAGCCCGTCTTGGGAGGATACGCAGTATTTT.